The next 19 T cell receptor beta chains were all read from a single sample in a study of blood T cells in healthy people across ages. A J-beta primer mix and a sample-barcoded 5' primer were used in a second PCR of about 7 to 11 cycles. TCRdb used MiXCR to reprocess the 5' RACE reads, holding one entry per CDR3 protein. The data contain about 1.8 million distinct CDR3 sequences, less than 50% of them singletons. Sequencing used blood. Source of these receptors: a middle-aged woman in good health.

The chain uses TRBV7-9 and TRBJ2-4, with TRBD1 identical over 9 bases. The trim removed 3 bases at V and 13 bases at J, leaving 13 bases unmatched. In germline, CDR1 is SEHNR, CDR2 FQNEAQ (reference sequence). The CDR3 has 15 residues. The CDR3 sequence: CASSLVLGTGWKQYF. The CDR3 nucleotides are TGTGCCAGCAGCTTGGTCTTAGGGACAGGGTGGAAGCAGTACTTC.

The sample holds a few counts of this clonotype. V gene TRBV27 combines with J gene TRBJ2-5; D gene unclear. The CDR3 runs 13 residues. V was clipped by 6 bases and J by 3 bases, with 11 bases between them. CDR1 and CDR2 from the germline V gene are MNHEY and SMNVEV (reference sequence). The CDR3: CASRNYKKETQYF. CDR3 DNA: TGTGCCAGCAGGAACTACAAAAAAGAGACCCAGTACTTC.

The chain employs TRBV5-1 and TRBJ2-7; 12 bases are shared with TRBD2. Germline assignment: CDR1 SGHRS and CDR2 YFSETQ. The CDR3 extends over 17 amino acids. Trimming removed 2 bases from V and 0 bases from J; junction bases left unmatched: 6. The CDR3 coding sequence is TGCGCCAGCAGCTTAGCCTGGACTAGCGGGGCCTCCTACGAGCAGTACTTC. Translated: CASSLAWTSGASYEQYF.

CDR3 in amino acids: CASSPLGGGGYEQYF. The CDR3 DNA reads TGTGCCAGCAGCCCCCTTGGGGGGGGAGGGTACGAGCAGTACTTC. This chain joins TRBV7-2 and TRBJ2-7; 7 bases agree with TRBD2. CDR1 SGHTA and CDR2 FQGNSA come from the germline V gene. After removal of 5 bases from V and 4 bases from J, the junction contained 11 bases not matched to a gene. This CDR3 has 15 amino acids.

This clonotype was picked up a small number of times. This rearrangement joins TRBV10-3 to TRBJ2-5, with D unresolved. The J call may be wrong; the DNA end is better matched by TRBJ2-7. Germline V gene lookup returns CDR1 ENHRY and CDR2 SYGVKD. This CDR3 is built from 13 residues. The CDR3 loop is CAISESITYEQYF. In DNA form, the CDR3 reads TGTGCCATCAGTGAGTCGATCACCTACGAGCAGTACTTC.

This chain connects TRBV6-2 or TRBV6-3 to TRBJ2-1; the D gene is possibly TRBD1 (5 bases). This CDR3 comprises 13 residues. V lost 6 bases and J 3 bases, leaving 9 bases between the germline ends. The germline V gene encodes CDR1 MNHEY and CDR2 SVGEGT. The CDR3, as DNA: TGTGCCAGCAGATCAACAGGCTACAATGAGCAGTTCTTC. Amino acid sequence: CASRSTGYNEQFF.

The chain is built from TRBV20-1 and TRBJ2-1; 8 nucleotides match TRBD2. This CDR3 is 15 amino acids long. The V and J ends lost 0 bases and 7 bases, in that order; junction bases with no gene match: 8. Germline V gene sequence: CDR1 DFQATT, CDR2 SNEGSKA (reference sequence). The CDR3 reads CSARDPSGGQNEQFF. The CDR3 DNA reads TGCAGTGCTAGAGATCCGAGCGGGGGCCAGAATGAGCAGTTCTTC.

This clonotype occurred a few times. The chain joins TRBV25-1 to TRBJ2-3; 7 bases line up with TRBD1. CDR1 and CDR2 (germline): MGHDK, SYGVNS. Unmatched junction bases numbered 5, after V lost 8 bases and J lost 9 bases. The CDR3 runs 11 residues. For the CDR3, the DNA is TGTGCCAGCCAGACAGGGCCGACGCAGTATTTT. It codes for CASQTGPTQYF. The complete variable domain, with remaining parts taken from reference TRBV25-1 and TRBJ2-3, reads EADIYQTPRYLVIGTGKKITLECSQTMGHDKMYWYQQDPGMELHLIHYSYGVNSTEKGDLSSESTVSRIRTEHFPLTLESARPSHTSQYLCASQTGPTQYFGPGTRLTVL.

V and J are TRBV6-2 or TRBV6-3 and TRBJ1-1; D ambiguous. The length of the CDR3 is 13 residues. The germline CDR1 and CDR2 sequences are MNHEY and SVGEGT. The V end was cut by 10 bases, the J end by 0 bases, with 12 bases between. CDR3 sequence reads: CAIQRAMNTEAFF. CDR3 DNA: TGTGCCATTCAGAGGGCCATGAACACTGAAGCTTTCTTT.

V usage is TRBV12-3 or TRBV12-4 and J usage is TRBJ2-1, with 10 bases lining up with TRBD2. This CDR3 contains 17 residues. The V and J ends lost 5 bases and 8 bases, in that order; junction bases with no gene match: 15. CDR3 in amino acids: CASSPVSSGGSLYEQFF. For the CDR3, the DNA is TGTGCCAGCAGTCCCGTGAGTAGCGGGGGGTCATTGTATGAGCAGTTCTTC.

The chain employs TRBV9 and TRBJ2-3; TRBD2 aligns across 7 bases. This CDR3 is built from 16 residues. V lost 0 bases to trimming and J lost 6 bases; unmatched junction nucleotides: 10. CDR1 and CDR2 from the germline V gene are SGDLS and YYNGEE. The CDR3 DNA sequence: TGTGCCAGCAGCGTAGTAGCTAGCGGTTTCGGGGATACGCAGTATTTT. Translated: CASSVVASGFGDTQYF.

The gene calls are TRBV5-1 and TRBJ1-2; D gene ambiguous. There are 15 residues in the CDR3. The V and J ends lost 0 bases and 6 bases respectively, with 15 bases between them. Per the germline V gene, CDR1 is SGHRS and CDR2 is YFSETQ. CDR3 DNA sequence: TGCGCCAGCAGCTTGGTCATCGGTGCGACCAATGGCTACACCTTC. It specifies CASSLVIGATNGYTF.

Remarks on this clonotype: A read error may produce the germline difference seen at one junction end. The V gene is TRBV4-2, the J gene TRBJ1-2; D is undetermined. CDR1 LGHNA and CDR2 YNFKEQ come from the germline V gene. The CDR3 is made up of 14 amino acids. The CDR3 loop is CASSQDLGAYGYTF. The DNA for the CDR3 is TGCGCCAGCAGCCAAGATTTAGGCGCCTATGGCTACACCTTC.

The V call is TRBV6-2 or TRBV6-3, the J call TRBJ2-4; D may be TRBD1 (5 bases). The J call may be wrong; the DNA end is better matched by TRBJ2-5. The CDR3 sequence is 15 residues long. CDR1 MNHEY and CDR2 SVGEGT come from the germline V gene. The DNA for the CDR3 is TGTGCCAGCAGTCCACAAACAGGAAAACAAGAGACCCAGTACTTC. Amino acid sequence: CASSPQTGKQETQYF.

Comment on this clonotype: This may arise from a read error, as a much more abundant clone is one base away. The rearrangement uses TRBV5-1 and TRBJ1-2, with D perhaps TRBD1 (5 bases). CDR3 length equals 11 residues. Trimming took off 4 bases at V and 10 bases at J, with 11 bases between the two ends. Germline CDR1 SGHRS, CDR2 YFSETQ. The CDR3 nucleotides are TGCGCCAGCAGCCCCGGGGACGTCTACACCTTC. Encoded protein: CASSPGDVYTF.

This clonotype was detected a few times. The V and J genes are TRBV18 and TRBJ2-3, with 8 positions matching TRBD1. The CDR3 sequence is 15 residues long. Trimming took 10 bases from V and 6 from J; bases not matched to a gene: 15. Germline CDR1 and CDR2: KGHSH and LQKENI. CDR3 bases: TGTGCCACCCTACCCGCGACAGGGGACTCGGATACGCAGTATTTT. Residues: CATLPATGDSDTQYF.

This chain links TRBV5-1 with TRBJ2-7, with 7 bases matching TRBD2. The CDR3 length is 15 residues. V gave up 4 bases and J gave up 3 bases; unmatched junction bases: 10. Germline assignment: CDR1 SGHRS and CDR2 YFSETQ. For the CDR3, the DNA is TGCGCCAGCAGCGCGGGATCGAGCGGGGTCTACGAGCAGTACTTC. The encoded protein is CASSAGSSGVYEQYF. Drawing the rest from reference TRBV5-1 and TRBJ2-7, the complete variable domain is KAGVTQTPRYLIKTRGQQVTLSCSPISGHRSVSWYQQTPGQGLQFLFEYFSETQRNKGNFPGRFSGRQFSNSRSEMNVSTLELGDSALYLCASSAGSSGVYEQYFGPGTRLTVT.

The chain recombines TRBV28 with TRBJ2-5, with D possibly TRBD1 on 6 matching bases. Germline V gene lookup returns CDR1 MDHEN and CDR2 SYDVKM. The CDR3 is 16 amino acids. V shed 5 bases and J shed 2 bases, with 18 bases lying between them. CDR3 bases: TGTGCCAGCAGTAGTCCACGGACAGAACCACAAGAGACCCAGTACTTC. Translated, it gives CASSSPRTEPQETQYF.

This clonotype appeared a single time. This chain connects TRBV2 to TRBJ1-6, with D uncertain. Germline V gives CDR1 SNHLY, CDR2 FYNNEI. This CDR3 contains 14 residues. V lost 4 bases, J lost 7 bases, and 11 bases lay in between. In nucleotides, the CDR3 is TGTGCCAGCAGTGGTCAGGCCTCAAATTCACCCCTCCACTTT. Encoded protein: CASSGQASNSPLHF.